What follows is one T cell receptor beta chain and its context. The data were taken from a study of blood T cell repertoires in COVID-19. Using immunoSEQ multiplex PCR, the repertoire was profiled, and TCRdb retains in-frame clones only, with some absent. The repertoire includes approximately 480,000 clones, 87% of them detected once, and 0.7% sits in the top ten. Cohorts were based on clinical histories the participants reported. V shed 4 bases and J shed 5 bases, with 17 bases lying between them. The germline gives CDR1 LGHDT, CDR2 YNNKEL (reference sequence). CDR3 size: 15 residues. The sequencing input was PBMCs or T cells enriched from blood (not recorded which). This TCR derives from a woman aged 18-30 years who had recovered from COVID-19. V usage is TRBV3-1 (or the pseudogene TRBV3-2) and J usage is TRBJ2-5; the D gene is possibly TRBD1 (6 bases). For the CDR3, the DNA is TGTGCCAGCAGCCGCGGATCAACAGGGAAGGAGACCCAGTACTTC. Protein sequence: CASSRGSTGKETQYF.